This T cell receptor beta chain appears in the sequencing data of a study of blood T cells in healthy people across ages. Germline-derived CDR1 and CDR2 are MDHEN and SYDVKM. V dropped 4 bases and J dropped 9 bases, with 16 bases sitting between them. The CDR3 extends over 14 amino acids. Details on this clonotype: Its antigen is not known.

With a J-beta primer mix and a sample-barcoded 5' primer, a second PCR ran roughly 6 to 11 cycles. TCRdb redid the calling of the 5' RACE reads with MiXCR, one entry per CDR3 protein. Of roughly 1.6 million distinct CDR3 sequences listed, about 35% were seen once; the top ten hold approximately 11%. Staff drew around 10 milliliters of peripheral blood from each donor. Total RNA was isolated from each sample in quantities of at least 6 micrograms. Broader study findings: Diversity of TCR beta per million T cells declined in a roughly linear way with age. Estimated diversity across one million T cells was deemed an underestimate.

The V and J genes are TRBV28 and TRBJ1-5; D unclear. The sequenced material came from blood. This TCR was sampled from a woman aged 25 to 39 in good health. The CDR3 loop reads CASSYPRSRTPQHF. The DNA of the CDR3 is TGTGCCAGCAGTTATCCTCGATCACGGACGCCCCAGCATTTT. Full variable domain (rest looked up from reference TRBV28 and TRBJ1-5): DVKVTQSSRYLVKRTGEKVFLECVQDMDHENMFWYRQDPGLGLRLIYFSYDVKMKEKGDIPEGYSVSREKKERFSLILESASTNQTSMYLCASSYPRSRTPQHFGDGTRLSIL.